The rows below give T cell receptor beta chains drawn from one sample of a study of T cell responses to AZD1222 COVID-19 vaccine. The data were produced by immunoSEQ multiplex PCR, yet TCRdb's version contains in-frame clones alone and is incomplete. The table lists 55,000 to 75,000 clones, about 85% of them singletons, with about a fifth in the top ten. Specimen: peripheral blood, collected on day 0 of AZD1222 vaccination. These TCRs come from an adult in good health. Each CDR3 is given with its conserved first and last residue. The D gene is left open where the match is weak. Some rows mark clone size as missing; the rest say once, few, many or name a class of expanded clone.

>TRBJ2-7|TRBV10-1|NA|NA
TGCGCCAGCAGTGAAGCTCTAGTGGGTGAGCAGTACTTC
CASSEALVGEQYF
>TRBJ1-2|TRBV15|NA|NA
TGTGCCACCAGCAGAGAAAGGGAGTCTAACTATGGCTACACCTTC
CATSRERESNYGYTF
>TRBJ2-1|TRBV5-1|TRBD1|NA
TGCGCCAGCAGCTTGGCGGGACAGGCTTACAATGAGCAGTTCTTC
CASSLAGQAYNEQFF
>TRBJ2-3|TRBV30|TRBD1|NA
TGTGCCTGGAGGAGGTGGCAGGGGGCAACGGATACGCAGTATTTT
CAWRRWQGATDTQYF
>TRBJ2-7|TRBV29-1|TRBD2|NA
TGCAGCGTTGCAGCGGGGTACGAGCAGTACTTC
CSVAAGYEQYF
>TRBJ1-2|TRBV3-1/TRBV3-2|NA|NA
TGTGCCAGCAGTTCGCAGGGAAACGGCTACACCTTC
CASSSQGNGYTF
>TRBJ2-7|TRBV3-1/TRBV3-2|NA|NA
TGTGCCAGCAGCCAACTGACTAGAGCCTACGAGCAGTACTTC
CASSQLTRAYEQYF
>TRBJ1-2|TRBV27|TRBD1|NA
TGTGCCAGCAGTAAAAACCGGGACAGGAACTATGGCTACACCTTC
CASSKNRDRNYGYTF
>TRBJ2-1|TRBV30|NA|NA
TGTGCCTGGAGATTAGACAGGTACAATGAGCAGTTCTTC
CAWRLDRYNEQFF
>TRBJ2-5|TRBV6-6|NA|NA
TGTGCCAGCAGTAGGGGGACTTCAGGGGAGACCCAGTACTTC
CASSRGTSGETQYF
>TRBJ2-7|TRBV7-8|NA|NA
TGTGCCAGCAGCCCCCCGGTCAGGGGAACCTCCTACGAGCAGTACTTC
CASSPPVRGTSYEQYF
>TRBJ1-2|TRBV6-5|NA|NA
TGTGCCAGCAGTCCCTACAACGACTATGGCTACACCTTC
CASSPYNDYGYTF
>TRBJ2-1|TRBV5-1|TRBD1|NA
TGCGCCAGCAGGCCGGGACAGGGGTACAATGAGCAGTTCTTC
CASRPGQGYNEQFF
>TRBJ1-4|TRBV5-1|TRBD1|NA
TGCGCCAGCAAGGGGACAGACGCAACTAATGAAAAACTGTTTTTT
CASKGTDATNEKLFF
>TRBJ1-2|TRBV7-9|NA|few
TGTGCCAGCAGCTTAGTTTTGAGCGAGCCCGGGGGCTACACCTTC
CASSLVLSEPGGYTF
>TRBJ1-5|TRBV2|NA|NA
TGTGCCAGCAGTGGACGGTATAGCAATCAGCCCCAGCATTTT
CASSGRYSNQPQHF
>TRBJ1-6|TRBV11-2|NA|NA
TGTGCCAGCAGCTTAGATGGTGCCGTACCCCTCCACTTT
CASSLDGAVPLHF